These T cell receptor beta chains were read from a single sample in a study of chemoradiotherapy in HPV16-positive cancers. Here immunoSEQ multiplex PCR was the method, and the copy in TCRdb shows in-frame clones only, minus some. The table has roughly 40,000 clones, around 82% seen once. This material consisted of blood, taken from a patient who underwent chemoradiotherapy. These receptors were obtained from a human donor with HPV-associated anogenital cancer. Each CDR3 is given with its conserved first and last residue. The D gene is left open where the match is weak. The size of a clone is reported for some rows only, either as once, few or many, or as a class for expanded clones.

V gene: TRBV18; J gene: TRBJ1-4; clone size: .; D gene: .; CDR3 DNA: TGTGCCAGCTCACCACCAGGTGCTAATGAAAAACTGTTTTTT; CDR3 protein: CASSPPGANEKLFF
V gene: TRBV4-3; J gene: TRBJ2-7; clone size: .; D gene: .; CDR3 DNA: TGCGCCAGCAGCCAAGAAGGCAGGGGTGGCTACGAGCAGTACTTC; CDR3 protein: CASSQEGRGGYEQYF
V gene: TRBV29-1; J gene: TRBJ1-2; clone size: .; D gene: .; CDR3 DNA: TGCAGCGTAGCCTTCTCGAACTATGGCTACACCTTC; CDR3 protein: CSVAFSNYGYTF
V gene: TRBV9; J gene: TRBJ2-7; clone size: .; D gene: .; CDR3 DNA: TGTGCCAGCAGCCCTGGGGGCTACGAGCAGTACTTC; CDR3 protein: CASSPGGYEQYF
V gene: TRBV11-3; J gene: TRBJ1-1; clone size: .; D gene: .; CDR3 DNA: TGTGCCAGCAGCTCACCTGACTGGAGCCTTGAAGCTTTCTTT; CDR3 protein: CASSSPDWSLEAFF
V gene: TRBV15; J gene: TRBJ2-3; clone size: .; D gene: .; CDR3 DNA: TGTGCCACCAGCAGTCCAGGGAGCACAGATACGCAGTATTTT; CDR3 protein: CATSSPGSTDTQYF
V gene: TRBV29-1; J gene: TRBJ1-2; clone size: .; D gene: .; CDR3 DNA: TGCAGCATCTGGGGGGAAGTAGGCTACACCTTC; CDR3 protein: CSIWGEVGYTF
V gene: TRBV5-1; J gene: TRBJ2-3; clone size: .; D gene: TRBD1; CDR3 DNA: TGCGCCAGCAGCTTGGTCTCCGTCGGGACAGGGGCAACAGATACGCAGTATTTT; CDR3 protein: CASSLVSVGTGATDTQYF
V gene: TRBV5-1; J gene: TRBJ1-2; clone size: .; D gene: TRBD1; CDR3 DNA: TGCGCCAGCAGCTCGGGACAGATTTATGGCTACACCTTC; CDR3 protein: CASSSGQIYGYTF
V gene: TRBV6-5; J gene: TRBJ1-3; clone size: few; D gene: .; CDR3 DNA: TGTGCCAGCAAACGGGGAGCCTCTGGAAACACCATATATTTT; CDR3 protein: CASKRGASGNTIYF
V gene: TRBV27; J gene: TRBJ1-5; clone size: .; D gene: TRBD1; CDR3 DNA: TGTGCCAGCAGTCTGGGGACAGGGACCGGCAATCAGCCCCAGCATTTT; CDR3 protein: CASSLGTGTGNQPQHF
V gene: TRBV7-2; J gene: TRBJ2-1; clone size: .; D gene: .; CDR3 DNA: TGTGCCAGCAGCAGCTTTTCTAGCGAGTACAATGAGCAGTTCTTC; CDR3 protein: CASSSFSSEYNEQFF
V gene: TRBV28; J gene: TRBJ2-1; clone size: once; D gene: .; CDR3 DNA: TGTGCCAGCAGTTTAGACGGGGTAAACAATGAGCAGTTCTTC; CDR3 protein: CASSLDGVNNEQFF
V gene: TRBV6-6; J gene: TRBJ1-4; clone size: few; D gene: .; CDR3 DNA: TGTGCCAGCAGTACCCCGACAGGTTCCGGTGAAAAACTGTTTTTT; CDR3 protein: CASSTPTGSGEKLFF
V gene: TRBV6-1; J gene: TRBJ2-1; clone size: .; D gene: TRBD2; CDR3 DNA: TGTGCCAGCAGTGCCGGACTAGCGGGGAACAATGAGCAGTTCTTC; CDR3 protein: CASSAGLAGNNEQFF
V gene: TRBV5-1; J gene: TRBJ2-3; clone size: .; D gene: .; CDR3 DNA: TGCGCCAGCAGCCAGGGGAGCACAGATACGCAGTATTTT; CDR3 protein: CASSQGSTDTQYF
V gene: TRBV7-9; J gene: TRBJ1-1; clone size: .; D gene: TRBD1; CDR3 DNA: TGTGCCAGCAGCCCCCCCTGGACAGGGGCGGACACTGAAGCTTTCTTT; CDR3 protein: CASSPPWTGADTEAFF
V gene: TRBV15; J gene: TRBJ1-1; clone size: .; D gene: .; CDR3 DNA: TGTGCCACCAGCAGAGGTAGGAACACTGAAGCTTTCTTT; CDR3 protein: CATSRGRNTEAFF
V gene: TRBV6-1; J gene: TRBJ2-7; clone size: .; D gene: .; CDR3 DNA: TGTGCCAGCAGTGAAGCGGGCAGTTTTCGTTGGGAGCAGTACTTC; CDR3 protein: CASSEAGSFRWEQYF